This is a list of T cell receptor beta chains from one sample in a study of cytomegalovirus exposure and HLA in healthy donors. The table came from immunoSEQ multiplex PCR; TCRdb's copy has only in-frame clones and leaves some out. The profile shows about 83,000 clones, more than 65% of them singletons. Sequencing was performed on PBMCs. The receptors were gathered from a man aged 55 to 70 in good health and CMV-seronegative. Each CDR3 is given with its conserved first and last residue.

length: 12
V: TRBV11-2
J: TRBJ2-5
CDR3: CASSLGEETQYF

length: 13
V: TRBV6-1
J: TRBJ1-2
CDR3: CASNPGANYGYTF

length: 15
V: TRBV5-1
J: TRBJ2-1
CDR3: CASSLLQGANNEQFF

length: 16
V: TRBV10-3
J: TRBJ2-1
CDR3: CAISVSLYPPYNEQFF

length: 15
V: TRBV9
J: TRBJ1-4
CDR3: CASSVGAGEFEKLFF

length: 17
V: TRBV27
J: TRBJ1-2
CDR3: CASSLSLTGWRNYGYTF

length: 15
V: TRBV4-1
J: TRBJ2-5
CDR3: CASSLARGGTETQYF

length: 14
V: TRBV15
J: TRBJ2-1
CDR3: CATSREIVSGGTIF

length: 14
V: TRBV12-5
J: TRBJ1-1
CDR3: CASGSPGQGTEAFF

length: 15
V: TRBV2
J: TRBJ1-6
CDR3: CASSEVTGDRSPLHF

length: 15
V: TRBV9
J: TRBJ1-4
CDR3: CASSVGPIANEKLFF

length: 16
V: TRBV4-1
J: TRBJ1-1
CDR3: CASSQTGRQRNTEAFF

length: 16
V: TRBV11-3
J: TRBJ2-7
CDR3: CASSFILPDREHEQYF

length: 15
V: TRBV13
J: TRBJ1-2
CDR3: CASSPKTGGNYGYTF

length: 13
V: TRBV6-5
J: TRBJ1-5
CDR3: CAGSNGRAQPQHF

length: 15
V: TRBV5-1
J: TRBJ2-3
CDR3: CASRTSGDATDTQYF

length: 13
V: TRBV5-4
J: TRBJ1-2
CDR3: CASSSWTGDGYTF

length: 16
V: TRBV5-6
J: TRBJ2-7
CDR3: CASSLAGGAQLYEQYF

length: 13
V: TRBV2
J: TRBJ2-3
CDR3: CASRRGGLDTQYF

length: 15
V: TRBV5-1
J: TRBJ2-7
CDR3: CASSLGQGVAYEQYF

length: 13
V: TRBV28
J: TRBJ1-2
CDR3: CASSDQGVYGYTF

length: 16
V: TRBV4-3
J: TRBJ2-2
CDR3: CASSLRAGVGTGELFF

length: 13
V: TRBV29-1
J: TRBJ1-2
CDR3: CSVGTGGNYGYTF

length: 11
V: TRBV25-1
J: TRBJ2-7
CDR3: CASGDIYEQYF

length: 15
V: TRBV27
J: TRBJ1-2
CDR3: CASSDWRGDNYGYTF

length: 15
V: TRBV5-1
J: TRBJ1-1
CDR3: CASSLEPGLATEAFF

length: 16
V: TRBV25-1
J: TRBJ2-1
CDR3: CASSEPGTSGMAEQFF

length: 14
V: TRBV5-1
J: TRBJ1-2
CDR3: CASSPSEGSWGYTF

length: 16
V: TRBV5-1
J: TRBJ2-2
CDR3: CASSSTPNEQTGELFF

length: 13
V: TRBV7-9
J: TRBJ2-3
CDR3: CASSLALTDTQYF

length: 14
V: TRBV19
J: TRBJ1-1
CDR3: CASSIGQKNTEAFF

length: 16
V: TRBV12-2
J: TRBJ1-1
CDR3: CASRLERGGGGTEAFF

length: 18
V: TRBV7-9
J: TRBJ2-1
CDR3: CASSLVVTQLYSYNEQFF

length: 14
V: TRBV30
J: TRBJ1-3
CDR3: CAWRDRRLRNTIYF

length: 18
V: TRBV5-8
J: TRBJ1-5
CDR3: CASSSDRGRVHSNQPQHF

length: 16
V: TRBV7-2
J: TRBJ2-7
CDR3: CASSLLSTSAGYEQYF

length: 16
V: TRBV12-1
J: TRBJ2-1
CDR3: CASSFLGGRAYNEQFF

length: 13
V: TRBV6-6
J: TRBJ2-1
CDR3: CASKGPGGNEQFF